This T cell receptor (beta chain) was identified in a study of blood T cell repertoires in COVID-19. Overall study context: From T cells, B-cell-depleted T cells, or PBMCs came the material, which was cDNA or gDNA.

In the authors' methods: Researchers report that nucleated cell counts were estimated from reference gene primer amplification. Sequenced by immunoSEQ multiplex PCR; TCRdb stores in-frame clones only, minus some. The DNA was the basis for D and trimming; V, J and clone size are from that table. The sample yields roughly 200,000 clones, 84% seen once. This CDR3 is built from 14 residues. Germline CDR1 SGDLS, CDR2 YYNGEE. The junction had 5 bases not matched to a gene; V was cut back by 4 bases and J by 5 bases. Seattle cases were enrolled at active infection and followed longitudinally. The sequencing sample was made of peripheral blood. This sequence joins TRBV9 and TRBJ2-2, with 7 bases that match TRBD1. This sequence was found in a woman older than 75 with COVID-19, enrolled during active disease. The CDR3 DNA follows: TGTGCCAGCAGCCCCCAGACAGGGACCGGGGAGCTGTTTTTT. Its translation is CASSPQTGTGELFF.